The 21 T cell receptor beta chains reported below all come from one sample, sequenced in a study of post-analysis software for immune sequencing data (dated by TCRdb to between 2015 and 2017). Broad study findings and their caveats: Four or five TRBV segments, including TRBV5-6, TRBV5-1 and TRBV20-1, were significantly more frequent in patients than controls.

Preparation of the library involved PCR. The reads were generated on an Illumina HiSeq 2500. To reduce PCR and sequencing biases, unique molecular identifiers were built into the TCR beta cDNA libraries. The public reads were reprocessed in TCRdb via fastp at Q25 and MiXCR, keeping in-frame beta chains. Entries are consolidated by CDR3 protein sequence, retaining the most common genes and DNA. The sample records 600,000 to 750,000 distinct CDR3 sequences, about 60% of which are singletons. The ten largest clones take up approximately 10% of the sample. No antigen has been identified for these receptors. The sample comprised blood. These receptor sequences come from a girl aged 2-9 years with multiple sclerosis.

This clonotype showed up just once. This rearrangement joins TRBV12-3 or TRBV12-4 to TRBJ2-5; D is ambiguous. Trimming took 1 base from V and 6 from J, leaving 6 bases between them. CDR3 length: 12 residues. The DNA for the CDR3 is TGTGCCAGCAGTTTAGTTGATAAGACCCAGTACTTC. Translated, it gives CASSLVDKTQYF.

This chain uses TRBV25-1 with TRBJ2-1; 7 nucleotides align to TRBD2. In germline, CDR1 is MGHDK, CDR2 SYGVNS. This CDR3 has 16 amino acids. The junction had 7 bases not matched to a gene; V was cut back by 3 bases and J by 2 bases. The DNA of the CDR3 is TGTGCCAGCAGTGAGCCCAGCGGGACCACCTACAATGAGCAGTTCTTC. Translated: CASSEPSGTTYNEQFF.

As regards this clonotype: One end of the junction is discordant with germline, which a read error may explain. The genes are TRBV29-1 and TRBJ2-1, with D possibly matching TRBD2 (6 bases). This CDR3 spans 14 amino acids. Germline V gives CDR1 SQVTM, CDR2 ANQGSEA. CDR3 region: CSGDLTSTYNERFF. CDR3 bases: TGCAGCGGAGACTTAACTAGCACCTACAATGAGCGGTTCTTC.

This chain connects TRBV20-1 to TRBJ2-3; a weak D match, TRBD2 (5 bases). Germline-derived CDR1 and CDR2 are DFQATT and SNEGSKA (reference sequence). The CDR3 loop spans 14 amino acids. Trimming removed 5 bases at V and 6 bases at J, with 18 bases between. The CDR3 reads CSAAYGLGGDTQYF. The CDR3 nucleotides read TGCAGTGCTGCCTACGGACTGGGCGGGGATACGCAGTATTTT.

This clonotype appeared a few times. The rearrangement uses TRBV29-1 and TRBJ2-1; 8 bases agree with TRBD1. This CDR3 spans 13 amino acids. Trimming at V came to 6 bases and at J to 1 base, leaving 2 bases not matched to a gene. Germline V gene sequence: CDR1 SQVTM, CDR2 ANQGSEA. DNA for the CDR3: TGCAGCGTCAGGGGGCTATCCTACAATGAGCAGTTCTTC. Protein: CSVRGLSYNEQFF.

The DNA of the CDR3 is TGCGCCAGCAGATGGGACAGGCCTTTCTACGAGCAGTACTTC. This codes for CASRWDRPFYEQYF. This sequence joins TRBV5-1 and TRBJ2-7; 8 positions agree with TRBD1. V was pared by 5 bases and J by 3 bases, with 7 bases of the junction left unmatched. From germline, CDR1 is SGHRS and CDR2 YFSETQ. This CDR3 contains 14 residues.

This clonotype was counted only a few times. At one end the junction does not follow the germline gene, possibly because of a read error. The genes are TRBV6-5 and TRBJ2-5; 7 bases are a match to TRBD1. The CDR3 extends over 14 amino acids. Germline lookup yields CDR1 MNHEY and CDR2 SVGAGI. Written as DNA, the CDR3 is TGTGCCAGCAGTAACTCCGGGACAGAAGAGACCCAGTACTTC. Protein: CASSNSGTEETQYF.

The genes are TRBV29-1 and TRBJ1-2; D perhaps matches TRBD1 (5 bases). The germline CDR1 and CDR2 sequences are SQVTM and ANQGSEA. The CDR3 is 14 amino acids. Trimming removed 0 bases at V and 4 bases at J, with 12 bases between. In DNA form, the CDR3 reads TGCAGCGTTGAAGACGGCACAGGAGTCTATGGCTACACCTTC. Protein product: CSVEDGTGVYGYTF.

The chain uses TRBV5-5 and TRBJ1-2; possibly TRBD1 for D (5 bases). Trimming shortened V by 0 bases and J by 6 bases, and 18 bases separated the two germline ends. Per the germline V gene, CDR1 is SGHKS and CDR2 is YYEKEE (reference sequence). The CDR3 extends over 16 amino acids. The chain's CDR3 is CASSLEWVPGLDGYTF. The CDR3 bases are TGTGCCAGCAGCTTGGAATGGGTCCCAGGGCTGGATGGCTACACCTTC.

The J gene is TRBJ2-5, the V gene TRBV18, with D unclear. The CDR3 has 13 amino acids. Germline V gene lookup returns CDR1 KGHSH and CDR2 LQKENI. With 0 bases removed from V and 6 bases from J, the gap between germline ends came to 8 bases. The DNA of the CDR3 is TGTGCCAGCTCACCACCGTCGGGTCAGACCCAGTACTTC. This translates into CASSPPSGQTQYF.

The CDR3 DNA reads as TGTGCCAGCAGCCAAGGTCCTCGCGGGAATGAGCAGTTCTTC. Its protein product is CASSQGPRGNEQFF. J is TRBJ2-1 and V is TRBV3-1, with D possibly matching TRBD2 (5 bases). The germline gives CDR1 LGHDT, CDR2 YNNKEL (reference sequence). CDR3 length equals 14 residues. V gave up 1 base and J gave up 7 bases, with 11 bases separating them.

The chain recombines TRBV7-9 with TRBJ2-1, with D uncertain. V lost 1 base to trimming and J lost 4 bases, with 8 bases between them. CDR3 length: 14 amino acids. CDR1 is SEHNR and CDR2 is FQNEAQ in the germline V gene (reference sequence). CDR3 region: CASSLGPGYNEQFF. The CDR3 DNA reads TGTGCCAGCAGCTTAGGTCCGGGTTACAATGAGCAGTTCTTC.

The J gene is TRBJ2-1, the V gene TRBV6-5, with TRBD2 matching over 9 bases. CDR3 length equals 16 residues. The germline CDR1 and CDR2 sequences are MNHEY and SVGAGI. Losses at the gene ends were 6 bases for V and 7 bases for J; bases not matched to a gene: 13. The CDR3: CASRPGGGALGNEQFF. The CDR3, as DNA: TGTGCCAGCAGGCCTGGCGGGGGGGCCTTAGGGAATGAGCAGTTCTTC.

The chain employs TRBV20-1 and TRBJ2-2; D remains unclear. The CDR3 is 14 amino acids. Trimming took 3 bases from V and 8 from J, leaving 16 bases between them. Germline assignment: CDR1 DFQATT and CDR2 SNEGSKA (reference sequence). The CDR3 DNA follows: TGCAGTGCTAGCTTTGACGCGTTAGGGGGGGAGCTGTTTTTT. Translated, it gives CSASFDALGGELFF.

CDR3: CASSPWDREYNEQFF. CDR3 coding DNA: TGTGCCAGCAGCCCCTGGGACAGGGAATACAATGAGCAGTTCTTC. This chain uses TRBV11-1 with TRBJ2-1; the match to TRBD1 covers 9 bases. This CDR3 region has 15 residues. V lost 5 bases to trimming and J lost 4 bases; unmatched junction nucleotides: 6. CDR1 SGHAT and CDR2 FQDESV come from the germline V gene (reference sequence).

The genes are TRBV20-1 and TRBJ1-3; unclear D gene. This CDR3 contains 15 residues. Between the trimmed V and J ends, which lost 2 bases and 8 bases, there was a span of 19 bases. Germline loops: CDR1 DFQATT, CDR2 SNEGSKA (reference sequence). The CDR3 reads CSARPSGVRRDTIYF. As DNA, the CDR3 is TGCAGTGCTAGACCCTCTGGGGTCCGGCGAGACACCATATATTTT.

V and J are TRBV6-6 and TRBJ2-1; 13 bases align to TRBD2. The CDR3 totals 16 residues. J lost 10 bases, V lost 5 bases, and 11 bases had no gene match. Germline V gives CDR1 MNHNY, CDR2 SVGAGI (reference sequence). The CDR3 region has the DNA TGTGCCAGCAGTATGGGACTAGCGGGGCCTACTCGCGAGCAGTTCTTC. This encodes CASSMGLAGPTREQFF.

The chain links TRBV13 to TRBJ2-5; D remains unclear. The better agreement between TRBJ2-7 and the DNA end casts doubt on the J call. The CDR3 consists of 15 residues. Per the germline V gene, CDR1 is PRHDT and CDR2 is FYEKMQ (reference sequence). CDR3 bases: TGTGCCAGCAGCATTAAAAGGACGGTAACCTACGAGCAGTACTTC. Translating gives CASSIKRTVTYEQYF.

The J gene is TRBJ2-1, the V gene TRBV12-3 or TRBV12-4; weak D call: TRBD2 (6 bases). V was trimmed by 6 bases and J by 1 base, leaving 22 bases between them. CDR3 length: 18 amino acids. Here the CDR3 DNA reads TGTGCCAGCAGCTCGGGACTCATAGCGCAGGAGTCCTACAATGAGCAGTTCTTC. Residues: CASSSGLIAQESYNEQFF.

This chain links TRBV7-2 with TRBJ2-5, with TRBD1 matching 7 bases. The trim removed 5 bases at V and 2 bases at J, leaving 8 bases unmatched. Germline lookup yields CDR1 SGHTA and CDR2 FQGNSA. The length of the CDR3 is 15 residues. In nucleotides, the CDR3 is TGTGCCAGCAGCCCAAGGGGGACAGAACAAGAGACCCAGTACTTC. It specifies CASSPRGTEQETQYF. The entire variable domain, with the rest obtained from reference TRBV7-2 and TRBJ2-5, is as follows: GAGVSQSPSNKVTEKGKDVELRCDPISGHTALYWYRQSLGQGLEFLIYFQGNSAPDKSGLPSDRFSAERTGGSVSTLTIQRTQQEDSAVYLCASSPRGTEQETQYFGPGTRLLVL.

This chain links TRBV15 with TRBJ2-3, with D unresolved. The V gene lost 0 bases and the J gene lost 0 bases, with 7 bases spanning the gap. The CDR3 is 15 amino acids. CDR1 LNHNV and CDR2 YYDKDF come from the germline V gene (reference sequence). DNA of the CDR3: TGTGCCACCAGCAGAGATTGGGTCAGCACAGATACGCAGTATTTT. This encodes CATSRDWVSTDTQYF.